One and the same sample provided the 21 T cell receptor beta chains below, sequenced in a study of CD8+ T cells in alopecia areata. cDNA serving as the sequencing template came from extracted, reverse transcribed RNA. Clones were read by immunoSEQ multiplex PCR, and TCRdb kept only the in-frame ones, dropping some. Of more than 85,000 clones detected, 35% to 45% appear once; the ten largest clones hold 0.79%. Sequencing used CD4+ T cells sorted from blood. Receptors were obtained from a human donor with alopecia areata.

The DNA for the CDR3 is TGTGCCTGGAGTAAAGGACTAGATGGGTACAATGAGCAGTTCTTC. It translates to CAWSKGLDGYNEQFF. The chain is built from TRBV30 and TRBJ2-1; 7 positions agree with TRBD2. The CDR3 totals 15 residues. With 2 bases clipped from V and 4 bases from J, the junction kept 8 bases outside the gene matches. The germline V gene has CDR1 GTSNPN and CDR2 SVGIG (reference sequence). Supplemented by reference TRBV30 and TRBJ2-1, the full variable domain reads SQTIHQWPATLVQPVGSPLSLECTVEGTSNPNLYWYRQAAGRGLQLLFYSVGIGQISSEVPQNLSASRPQDRQFILSSKKLLLSDSGFYLCAWSKGLDGYNEQFFGPGTRLTVL.

This clone was detected a few times. This chain joins TRBV23-1 and TRBJ2-3; 9 bases align to TRBD1. TRBV23-1 is an open reading frame, and its role is uncertain. The CDR3 is 16 residues long. V gave up 1 base and J gave up 2 bases; unmatched junction bases: 4. The CDR3 nucleotides are TGCGCCAGCAGTCAATTACAGGGGGCTCTCACAGATACGCAGTATTTT. Its protein is CASSQLQGALTDTQYF.

V gene TRBV14 combines with J gene TRBJ2-3, with D tentatively TRBD2 (6 bases). The CDR3 length is 12 residues. Deletions cut 0 bases from V and 12 bases from J, with 10 bases between. Germline CDR1 is SGHDN and CDR2 is FVKESK. The CDR3 nucleotides read TGTGCCAGCAGCCAAGAAGGAGGGTTCCAGTATTTT. Its protein is CASSQEGGFQYF.

This clone appeared a few times. This rearrangement joins TRBV5-5 to TRBJ2-3, with D perhaps TRBD2 (5 bases). The V end was cut by 2 bases, the J end by 2 bases, with 9 bases between. In germline, CDR1 is SGHKS, CDR2 YYEKEE (reference sequence). This CDR3 comprises 14 residues. CDR3 region: CASSFEGNTDTQYF. CDR3 nucleotides: TGTGCCAGCAGCTTCGAGGGAAACACAGATACGCAGTATTTT.

The V gene is TRBV5-1, the J gene TRBJ2-2; 7 bases fit TRBD1. With V trimmed by 4 bases and J by 2 bases, 5 bases remained unmatched. The CDR3 runs 15 residues. Germline lookup yields CDR1 SGHRS and CDR2 YFSETQ. In nucleotides, the CDR3 is TGCGCCAGCAGCGCGACAGGGTCTAACACCGGGGAGCTGTTTTTT. It translates to CASSATGSNTGELFF.

V and J are TRBV28 and TRBJ1-5; D remains unclear. From germline, CDR1 is MDHEN and CDR2 SYDVKM. Trimming took off 2 bases at V and 7 bases at J, with 9 bases between the two ends. The CDR3 is 13 amino acids. CDR3 protein: CASSLGSWQPQHF. CDR3 bases: TGTGCCAGCAGTTTAGGTAGCTGGCAGCCCCAGCATTTT.

In DNA, the CDR3 is TGTGCCAGCTCACAGGCGACAGGGATCCCCCAAGAGACCCAGTACTTC. This codes for CASSQATGIPQETQYF. This chain uses TRBV18 with TRBJ2-5; 7 nucleotides agree with TRBD1. This CDR3 has 16 residues. Germline V gene data show CDR1 as KGHSH and CDR2 as LQKENI. V lost 4 bases, J lost 1 base, and 9 bases stayed unmatched.

The CDR3 bases are TGTGCCAGCAGCACCCCCAGAGGCCGGACTACTGACTACGAGCAGTACTTC. It codes for CASSTPRGRTTDYEQYF. The V gene is TRBV11-2, the J gene TRBJ2-7; D is possibly TRBD2 (6 bases). This CDR3 spans 17 amino acids. Trimming pared 5 bases from V and 3 bases from J, leaving 23 bases between. The germline CDR1 and CDR2 sequences are SGHAT and FQNNGV.

CDR3 bases: TGTGCCAGCAGCATGACAGTCTATGGCTACACCTTC. This translates into CASSMTVYGYTF. The chain has TRBV28 and TRBJ1-2, with a possible D match to TRBD1 (5 bases). This CDR3 has 12 amino acids. Germline V CDR1 and CDR2: MDHEN, SYDVKM. Between the trimmed V and J ends, which lost 6 bases and 4 bases, there was a span of 9 bases.

The chain joins TRBV30 to TRBJ2-2, with D tentatively TRBD2 (5 bases). This CDR3 is built from 12 residues. V was cut by 8 bases and J by 4 bases, with 11 bases left in between. Germline V gene sequence: CDR1 GTSNPN, CDR2 SVGIG (reference sequence). The CDR3 region is CAEDEGTGELFF. CDR3 nucleotide sequence: TGTGCCGAGGACGAGGGCACCGGGGAGCTGTTTTTT.

The chain couples TRBV29-1 to TRBJ1-5; D remains ambiguous. The CDR3 covers 12 residues. CDR1 and CDR2 from the germline V gene are SQVTM and ANQGSEA. V dropped 5 bases and J dropped 7 bases, with 12 bases sitting between them. For the CDR3, the DNA is TGCAGCGTTATAGAAGTAGGGCAGCCCCAGCATTTT. Residues: CSVIEVGQPQHF.

This clone was picked up a small number of times. The V gene is TRBV13, the J gene TRBJ2-1; D unclear. CDR3 length: 11 amino acids. Germline CDR1 PRHDT, CDR2 FYEKMQ (reference sequence). V gave up 5 bases and J gave up 5 bases, with 4 bases separating them. The CDR3 sequence: CASSDDNEQFF. Here the CDR3 DNA reads TGTGCCAGCAGCGATGACAATGAGCAGTTCTTC.

This clone has a handful of counts. The genes are TRBV29-1 and TRBJ2-2, with D possibly being TRBD2 (5 bases). Germline assignment: CDR1 SQVTM and CDR2 ANQGSEA. This CDR3 has 12 residues. V shed 7 bases and J shed 7 bases, with 13 bases lying between them. This chain's CDR3 is CSAGWGFGELFF. CDR3 in DNA: TGCAGCGCGGGATGGGGTTTCGGGGAGCTGTTTTTT.

The gene calls are TRBV5-1 and TRBJ1-1; possible D gene TRBD1, 6 bases. V lost 1 base, J lost 8 bases, and 12 bases lay in between. CDR3 length: 13 residues. The germline V gene encodes CDR1 SGHRS and CDR2 YFSETQ. The CDR3 DNA sequence: TGCGCCAGCAGCTTGACAGGGCATTCCGAAGCTTTCTTT. Translation gives CASSLTGHSEAFF.

V gene TRBV15 combines with J gene TRBJ2-1; either TRBD1 or TRBD2 may fit D (6 bases each). Trimming took 0 bases from V and 7 from J, leaving 19 bases between them. CDR1 LNHNV and CDR2 YYDKDF come from the germline V gene (reference sequence). CDR3 length equals 17 residues. CDR3 protein: CATSRDRLGGLRNEQFF. In DNA form, the CDR3 reads TGTGCCACCAGCAGAGATCGCCTGGGGGGCCTGAGGAATGAGCAGTTCTTC. Looking up the rest from reference TRBV15 and TRBJ2-1 gives the full variable domain: DAMVIQNPRYQVTQFGKPVTLSCSQTLNHNVMYWYQQKSSQAPKLLFHYYDKDFNNEADTPDNFQSRRPNTSFCFLDIRSPGLGDTAMYLCATSRDRLGGLRNEQFFGPGTRLTVL.

This chain joins TRBV7-2 and TRBJ2-5; weak D call: TRBD1 (5 bases). Germline loops: CDR1 SGHTA, CDR2 FQGNSA. This CDR3 has 14 amino acids. The germline V and J ends were trimmed by 5 bases and 2 bases, with 12 bases remaining between them. This CDR3 reads CASSHTRQQETQYF. DNA for the CDR3: TGTGCCAGCAGCCACACACGACAGCAAGAGACCCAGTACTTC.

This clone was detected a few times. V usage is TRBV30 and J usage is TRBJ2-1; possible D gene TRBD1, 6 bases. The length of the CDR3 is 15 residues. The V gene lost 0 bases and the J gene lost 8 bases, with 17 bases spanning the gap. Germline CDR1 and CDR2: GTSNPN and SVGIG (reference sequence). CDR3 residues: CAWSVPRGVSDEQFF. CDR3 DNA sequence: TGTGCCTGGAGTGTACCCAGGGGTGTGAGCGATGAGCAGTTCTTC.

The chain links TRBV7-2 to TRBJ2-7; possible D gene TRBD1, 6 bases. V lost 6 bases and J lost 7, with 10 bases in between. CDR3 length: 11 residues. Germline V gene data show CDR1 as SGHTA and CDR2 as FQGNSA. The CDR3, as DNA: TGTGCCAGCAGGTCAGGGGAAGAGCAGTACTTC. Translated, it gives CASRSGEEQYF. Variable domain in full (rest from reference TRBV7-2 and TRBJ2-7): GAGVSQSPSNKVTEKGKDVELRCDPISGHTALYWYRQSLGQGLEFLIYFQGNSAPDKSGLPSDRFSAERTGGSVSTLTIQRTQQEDSAVYLCASRSGEEQYFGPGTRLTVT.

The V gene is TRBV29-1, the J gene TRBJ2-5; the match to TRBD2 covers 12 bases. V lost 6 bases to trimming and J lost 7 bases; unmatched junction nucleotides: 15. CDR1 SQVTM and CDR2 ANQGSEA come from the germline V gene. The CDR3 length is 16 residues. CDR3 amino acids: CSVPRPPSGGAVTQYF. CDR3 bases: TGCAGCGTACCCCGCCCGCCTAGCGGGGGGGCCGTGACCCAGTACTTC. The complete variable domain, with remaining parts taken from reference TRBV29-1 and TRBJ2-5, reads SAVISQKPSRDICQRGTSLTIQCQVDSQVTMMFWYRQQPGQSLTLIATANQGSEATYESGFVIDKFPISRPNLTFSTLTVSNMSPEDSSIYLCSVPRPPSGGAVTQYFGPGTRLLVL.

V usage is TRBV29-1 and J usage is TRBJ1-1, with D uncertain. The CDR3 is 13 amino acids. Germline V gene sequence: CDR1 SQVTM, CDR2 ANQGSEA. V dropped 3 bases and J dropped 2 bases, with 10 bases sitting between them. The DNA for the CDR3 is TGCAGCGTTGAGGAAAGGGCTAACACTGAAGCTTTCTTT. Amino acids: CSVEERANTEAFF.

The chain has TRBV7-9 and TRBJ1-2, with a tentative D call TRBD1 (5 bases). Per the germline V gene, CDR1 is SEHNR and CDR2 is FQNEAQ (reference sequence). This CDR3 region has 13 residues. V lost 5 bases and J lost 6, with 13 bases in between. DNA of the CDR3: TGTGCCAGCAGCGCGACAGTCCTTGATGGCTACACCTTC. Residues: CASSATVLDGYTF.